Shown below are 12 T cell receptor beta chains from a single sample sequenced in a study of identical twins (dated by TCRdb to 2016 to 2017). To prepare the library, 5' RACE was applied. Instrument used: Illumina HiSeq 2000. TCRdb reran the public reads through fastp at Q25 and MiXCR, keeping productive beta chains. Rows are unified per CDR3 protein, each entry keeping the most common DNA and genes. Counted in this sample were about 240,000 distinct CDR3 sequences; roughly 12% of them appeared once. The ten largest clonotypes hold about 4% of the sample. These same data were also listed under a study on yellow fever vaccine responses in identical twins.

Sequenced sample: memory (CD45RO+) T cells sorted from blood. In light of the paper, this sample's cell subset or site label describes: CD45RO+ enriched T cells. Receptors were obtained from a woman aged 18-29 years in good health.

This sequence joins TRBV5-1 and TRBJ1-2; 7 bases line up with TRBD1. CDR3 length equals 15 residues. Germline CDR1 reads SGHRS; CDR2 reads YFSETQ. Trimming at V came to 2 bases and at J to 2 bases, leaving 6 bases not matched to a gene. In nucleotides, the CDR3 is TGCGCCAGCAGCTTTGCTCCGGGACAGAACTATGGCTACACCTTC. Its protein product is CASSFAPGQNYGYTF.

This clonotype was seen at least ten times. The rearrangement links TRBV5-1 to TRBJ2-3, with D perhaps given as TRBD1 or TRBD2 (5 bases each). Trimming stripped 5 bases from V and 3 bases from J, with 10 bases between. The V gene's germline CDR1 is SGHRS and CDR2 YFSETQ. This CDR3 is 13 amino acids long. CDR3 sequence: CASSRGPTDTQYF. Here the CDR3 DNA reads TGCGCCAGCAGTCGGGGCCCGACAGATACGCAGTATTTT.

The rearrangement links TRBV3-1 to TRBJ1-1, with D possibly TRBD1 on 6 matching bases. The V end lost 4 bases, the J end lost 4 bases, and 13 bases lay between the germline ends. The CDR3 spans 14 residues. Germline V gene lookup returns CDR1 LGHDT and CDR2 YNNKEL (reference sequence). The CDR3 DNA reads TGTGCCAGCAGCCGGGGACTGACAGGCACTGAAGCTTTCTTT. This encodes CASSRGLTGTEAFF. The entire variable domain, with the rest obtained from reference TRBV3-1 and TRBJ1-1, is as follows: DTAVSQTPKYLVTQMGNDKSIKCEQNLGHDTMYWYKQDSKKFLKIMFSYNNKELIINETVPNRFSPKSPDKAHLNLHINSLELGDSAVYFCASSRGLTGTEAFFGQGTRLTVV.

The rearrangement joins TRBV27 to TRBJ2-5, with D tentatively TRBD1 (6 bases). Looked up from germline, CDR1 is MNHEY and CDR2 is SMNVEV (reference sequence). The germline V and J ends were trimmed by 11 bases and 2 bases, with 21 bases remaining between them. The CDR3 extends over 15 amino acids. The CDR3 DNA is TGTGCCGTTTCGAGTTATGGGGGCCGACAAGAGACCCAGTACTTC. This encodes CAVSSYGGRQETQYF.

A few counts support this clonotype. The chain joins TRBV7-9 to TRBJ2-7; 9 bases are shared with TRBD2. The CDR3 spans 15 residues. Germline values: CDR1 SEHNR, CDR2 FQNEAQ (reference sequence). The trim removed 5 bases at V and 3 bases at J, leaving 8 bases unmatched. The CDR3 DNA follows: TGTGCCAGCAGCCCCCGCGGGGGGGGAGACTACGAGCAGTACTTC. This encodes CASSPRGGGDYEQYF.

The chain is built from TRBV12-3 or TRBV12-4 and TRBJ2-2; D gene unclear. With 5 bases removed from V and 6 bases from J, the gap between germline ends came to 10 bases. CDR3 size: 13 residues. In DNA, the CDR3 is TGTGCCAGCAGTACCCGTCCGGCCGGGGAGCTGTTTTTT. This sequence encodes CASSTRPAGELFF.

This chain links TRBV20-1 with TRBJ2-1, with D possibly TRBD2 on 5 matching bases. Germline CDR1 is DFQATT and CDR2 is SNEGSKA (reference sequence). This CDR3 contains 17 residues. CDR3 in amino acids: CCARDPHGGSRIWEQFF. The CDR3 DNA follows: TGCTGCGCTAGAGACCCACACGGTGGGAGCAGGATTTGGGAGCAGTTCTTC.

The chain joins TRBV28 to TRBJ2-2, with 8 bases fitting TRBD2. This CDR3 spans 17 amino acids. Germline CDR1 and CDR2: MDHEN and SYDVKM. J gave up 6 bases and V 2 bases, and 11 bases lay outside the gene matches. This CDR3 is CASSLTSGGPYAGELFF. DNA for the CDR3: TGTGCCAGCAGTTTAACTTCGGGAGGGCCTTACGCCGGGGAGCTGTTTTTT.

In this sample, this clonotype turned up many times. The V gene is TRBV11-2, the J gene TRBJ2-3; 8 bases fit TRBD1. Germline CDR1 reads SGHAT; CDR2 reads FQNNGV. Losses at the gene ends were 5 bases for V and 0 bases for J; bases not matched to a gene: 4. The CDR3 runs to 15 residues. DNA of the CDR3: TGTGCCAGCAGCCGGACAGGGTTGAGCACAGATACGCAGTATTTT. Translating it yields CASSRTGLSTDTQYF.

The CDR3 loop is CASSLGTSGKRETQYF. The CDR3 nucleotides are TGTGCCAGCAGTTTAGGGACTAGCGGGAAGAGAGAGACCCAGTACTTC. This chain connects TRBV27 to TRBJ2-5, with 13 nucleotides matching TRBD2. Germline CDR1 MNHEY, CDR2 SMNVEV (reference sequence). CDR3 length equals 16 residues. The V segment lost 2 bases and the J segment 4 bases; nucleotides outside the gene matches: 4.

The chain recombines TRBV2 with TRBJ2-3, with D maybe TRBD1 (7 bases). Deletions cut 4 bases from V and 1 base from J, with 15 bases between. Germline CDR1 and CDR2: SNHLY and FYNNEI. The CDR3 length is 16 residues. The CDR3 here is CASSVVGGGGTDTQYF. The CDR3 DNA is TGTGCCAGCAGTGTGGTAGGGGGCGGGGGCACAGATACGCAGTATTTT.

This clonotype was seen more than once but under ten times. V usage is TRBV20-1 and J usage is TRBJ2-5; 8 nucleotides line up with TRBD2. CDR3 length equals 15 residues. V trimming: 4 bases; J trimming: 5 bases; junction bases outside the gene matches: 12. CDR1 and CDR2 from the germline V gene are DFQATT and SNEGSKA (reference sequence). In DNA, the CDR3 is TGCAGTGCTAAAAGGGGGAGCGGGAGTGGCGAGACCCAGTACTTC. Its translation: CSAKRGSGSGETQYF.